This passage covers 5 T cell receptor beta chains from one sample sequenced in a study of shared clonotypes between healthy human individuals. Produced via immunoSEQ multiplex PCR; TCRdb's table is partial and in-frame only. The sample lists hundreds of thousands of clones, roughly 77% seen once, with less than 15% in the top ten. Sequencing was performed on PBMCs. Every receptor here comes from a woman aged 40 to 55 in good health. Some clones in this sample may be carry-over from other donors' samples.

The chain employs TRBV28 and TRBJ2-4; D is perhaps TRBD1 (6 bases). The germline V gene has CDR1 MDHEN and CDR2 SYDVKM. V was trimmed by 2 bases and J by 7 bases, leaving 15 bases between them. This CDR3 has 15 amino acids. The CDR3 sequence is CASSLMGASGNIQYF. Here the CDR3 DNA reads TGTGCCAGCAGTTTAATGGGGGCGTCGGGGAACATTCAGTACTTC.

This chain's CDR3 is CSGAPGIPSSEQFF. CDR3 coding DNA: TGCAGCGGAGCCCCAGGGATTCCAAGTTCGGAGCAGTTCTTC. The rearrangement joins TRBV29-1 to TRBJ2-1; perhaps TRBD1 as D (5 bases). Germline CDR1 reads SQVTM; CDR2 reads ANQGSEA. Trimming left V 7 bases short and J 10 bases short, with 23 bases between. The CDR3 length is 14 residues.

The chain links TRBV19 to TRBJ2-2; D perhaps matches TRBD1 (6 bases). V was clipped by 5 bases and J by 1 base, with 14 bases between them. The CDR3 covers 16 residues. The germline CDR1 and CDR2 sequences are LNHDA and SQIVND (reference sequence). Here the CDR3 DNA reads TGTGCCAGTAGTCTCCTGGGGGCCGAGAACACCGGGGAGCTGTTTTTT. Its translation: CASSLLGAENTGELFF.

In this sample, this clone turned up once. V usage is TRBV6-6 and J usage is TRBJ2-1, with 7 bases identical to TRBD1. This CDR3 spans 14 amino acids. Germline V CDR1 and CDR2: MNHNY, SVGAGI (reference sequence). Trimming at V came to 0 bases and at J to 6 bases, leaving 2 bases not matched to a gene. CDR3 bases: TGTGCCAGCAGTTACTCGTGGGACAGCAATGAGCAGTTCTTC. It is translated as CASSYSWDSNEQFF.

The chain joins TRBV6-4 to TRBJ2-7; the D gene is possibly TRBD1 (6 bases). V was trimmed by 8 bases and J by 7 bases, leaving 27 bases between them. CDR3 length: 16 residues. The germline V gene encodes CDR1 MRHNA and CDR2 SNTAGT. The CDR3 bases are TGTGCCAGCTGCCCCCGCCGGTCTGGACAGTTTTGTGAGCAGTACTTC. Protein: CASCPRRSGQFCEQYF.